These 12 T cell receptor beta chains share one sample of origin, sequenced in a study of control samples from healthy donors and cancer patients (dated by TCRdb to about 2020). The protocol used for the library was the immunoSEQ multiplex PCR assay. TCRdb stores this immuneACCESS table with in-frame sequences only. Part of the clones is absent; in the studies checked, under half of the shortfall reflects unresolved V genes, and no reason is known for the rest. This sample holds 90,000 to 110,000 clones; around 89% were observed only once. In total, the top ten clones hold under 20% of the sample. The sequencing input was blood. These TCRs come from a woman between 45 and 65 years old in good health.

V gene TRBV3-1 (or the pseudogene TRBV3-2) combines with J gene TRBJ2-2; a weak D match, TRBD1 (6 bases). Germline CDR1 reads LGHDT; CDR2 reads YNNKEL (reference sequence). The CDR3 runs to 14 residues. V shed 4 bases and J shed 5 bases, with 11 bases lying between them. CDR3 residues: CASSRTVGTGELFF. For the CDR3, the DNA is TGTGCCAGCAGCCGGACAGTCGGAACCGGGGAGCTGTTTTTT.

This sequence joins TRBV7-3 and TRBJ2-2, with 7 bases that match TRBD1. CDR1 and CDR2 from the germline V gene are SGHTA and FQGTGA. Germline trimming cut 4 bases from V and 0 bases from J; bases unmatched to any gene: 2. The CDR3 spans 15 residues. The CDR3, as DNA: TGTGCCAGCAGCTCGGGGACAGCGAACACCGGGGAGCTGTTTTTT. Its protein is CASSSGTANTGELFF.

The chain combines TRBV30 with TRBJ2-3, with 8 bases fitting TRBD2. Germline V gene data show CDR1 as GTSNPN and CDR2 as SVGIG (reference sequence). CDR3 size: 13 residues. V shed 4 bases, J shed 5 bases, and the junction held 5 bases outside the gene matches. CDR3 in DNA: TGTGCCTGGATTAAAGCGGGAGTAGATACGCAGTATTTT. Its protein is CAWIKAGVDTQYF.

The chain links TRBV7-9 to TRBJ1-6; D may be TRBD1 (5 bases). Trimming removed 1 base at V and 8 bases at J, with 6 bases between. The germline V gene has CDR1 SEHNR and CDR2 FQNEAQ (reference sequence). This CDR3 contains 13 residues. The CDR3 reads CASSLGDYSPLHF. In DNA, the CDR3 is TGTGCCAGCAGCTTAGGGGACTATTCACCCCTCCACTTT.

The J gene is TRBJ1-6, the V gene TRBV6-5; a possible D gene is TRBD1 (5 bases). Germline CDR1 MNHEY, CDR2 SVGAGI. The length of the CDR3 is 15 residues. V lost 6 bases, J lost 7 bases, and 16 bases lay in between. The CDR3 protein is CASRGGDSENSPLHF. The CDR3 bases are TGTGCCAGCAGGGGGGGAGACAGTGAGAATTCACCCCTCCACTTT.

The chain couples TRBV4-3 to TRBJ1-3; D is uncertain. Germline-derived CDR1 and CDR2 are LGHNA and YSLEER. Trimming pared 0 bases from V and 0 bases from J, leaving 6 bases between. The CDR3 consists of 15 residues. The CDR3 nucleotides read TGCGCCAGCAGCCAAGACGGAACCTCTGGAAACACCATATATTTT. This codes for CASSQDGTSGNTIYF.

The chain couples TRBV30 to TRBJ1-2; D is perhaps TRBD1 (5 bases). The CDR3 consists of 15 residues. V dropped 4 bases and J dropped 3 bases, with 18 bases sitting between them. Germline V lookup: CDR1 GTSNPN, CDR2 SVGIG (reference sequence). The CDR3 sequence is CAWTQWGRDYYGYTF. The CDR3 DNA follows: TGTGCCTGGACCCAATGGGGCAGGGACTACTATGGCTACACCTTC.

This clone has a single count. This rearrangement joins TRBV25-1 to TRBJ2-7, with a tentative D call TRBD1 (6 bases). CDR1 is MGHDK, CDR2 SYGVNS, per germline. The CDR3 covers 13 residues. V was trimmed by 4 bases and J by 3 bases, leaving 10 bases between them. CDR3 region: CASSAGQIYEQYF. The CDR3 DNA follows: TGTGCCAGCAGTGCGGGACAAATCTACGAGCAGTACTTC.

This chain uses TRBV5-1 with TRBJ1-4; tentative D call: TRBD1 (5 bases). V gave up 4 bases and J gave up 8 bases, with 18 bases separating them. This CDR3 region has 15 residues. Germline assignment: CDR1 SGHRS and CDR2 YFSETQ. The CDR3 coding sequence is TGCGCCAGCAGCCGAGGGGACGGAGGAGTGGAAAAACTGTTTTTT. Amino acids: CASSRGDGGVEKLFF.

CDR3 DNA sequence: TGTGCCAGTAGTATAGGGCAGGTCCAAGAGACCCAGTACTTC. It codes for CASSIGQVQETQYF. This chain links TRBV19 with TRBJ2-5, with D unresolved. V was shortened by 1 base and J by 1 base, with 7 bases between the two germline ends. The germline CDR1 and CDR2 sequences are LNHDA and SQIVND (reference sequence). This CDR3 is 14 amino acids long.

The DNA for the CDR3 is TGTGCCAGCAGTTCCCCTCTGAGGGGGACCTTCACAGATACGCAGTATTTT. Translation gives CASSSPLRGTFTDTQYF. The chain combines TRBV6-2 or TRBV6-3 with TRBJ2-3; D is perhaps TRBD1 (6 bases). This CDR3 is built from 17 residues. V lost 4 bases and J lost 2, with 19 bases in between. Germline assignment: CDR1 MNHEY and CDR2 SVGEGT.

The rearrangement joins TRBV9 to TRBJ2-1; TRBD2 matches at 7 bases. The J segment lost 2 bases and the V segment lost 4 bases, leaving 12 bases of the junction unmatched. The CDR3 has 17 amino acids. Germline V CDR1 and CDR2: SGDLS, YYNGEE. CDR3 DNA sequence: TGTGCCAGCAGCCCACACGGGGAGGGAATTACCTACAATGAGCAGTTCTTC. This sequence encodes CASSPHGEGITYNEQFF.